Reported below is one T cell receptor (beta chain). Its antigen is undetermined. This sample is part of a study of post-analysis software for immune sequencing data. Regarding the study as a whole: Comparison with controls showed significantly lower normalized Chao1 diversity in multiple sclerosis patients.

Prepared libraries of TCR beta cDNA carried unique molecular identifiers. T cells numbering about 0.9 to 11 million gave rise to roughly 0.5 million cDNA molecules. In TCRdb, the PCR reads were re-called with MiXCR into one record per CDR3 protein. The sample includes some 690,000 distinct CDR3 sequences, 55% to 60% seen only once; the top ten take about 11%. The sequence derives from a girl under 10 years old with multiple sclerosis. The sample comprised blood.

CDR3 loop: CAISDMGQGAETQYF. For the CDR3, the DNA is TGTGCCATCAGTGATATGGGACAGGGCGCGGAGACCCAGTACTTC. The chain couples TRBV10-3 to TRBJ2-5; 9 nucleotides line up with TRBD1. The CDR3 contains 15 residues. V shed 3 bases and J 5 bases; nucleotides not matched to a gene: 7. Germline-derived CDR1 and CDR2 are ENHRY and SYGVKD.